The 28 T cell receptor beta chains below come from one sample, sequenced in a study of T cells in Graves' hyperthyroidism and ophthalmopathy. The TCR beta CDR3 regions underwent amplification using RNA transcripts as the source. The HTBI set primed first-round TCR CDR3 RT-PCR. MiXCR, applied by TCRdb to the multiplex PCR reads, yields one record per CDR3 protein. The table lists hundreds of thousands of distinct CDR3 sequences, more than 15% of them singletons. Sequencing was performed on blood. The source of these receptors is a woman in her thirties or forties with Graves' ophthalmopathy.

This clonotype has at least ten counts. The chain links TRBV3-1 to TRBJ1-5; D unclear. The CDR3 length is 13 residues. Looked up from germline, CDR1 is LGHDT and CDR2 is YNNKEL (reference sequence). The V end lost 2 bases, the J end lost 5 bases, and 7 bases lay between the germline ends. CDR3 nucleotides: TGTGCCAGCAGCCAACATGCTGATCAGCCCCAGCATTTT. Translating it yields CASSQHADQPQHF.

This clonotype was counted between two and nine times. It may be a read error: a sequence one base away is much more abundant. The V call is TRBV5-5, the J call TRBJ2-7; D is perhaps TRBD2 (5 bases). The germline gives CDR1 SGHKS, CDR2 YYEKEE (reference sequence). The CDR3 totals 15 residues. The CDR3 bases are TGTGTCAGCAGCTTGGTGGTCAGCGGCTACTACGAGCAGTACTTC. Its translation is CVSSLVVSGYYEQYF.

This clonotype came up a few times. The rearrangement links TRBV3-1 to TRBJ1-5; D ambiguous. The CDR3 is made up of 14 amino acids. V lost 10 bases to trimming and J lost 3 bases, with 16 bases between them. CDR1 and CDR2 from the germline V gene are LGHDT and YNNKEL (reference sequence). The CDR3 nucleotides are TGTGCCACCGCACTCAGGAGCCACAATCAGCCCCAGCATTTT. This gives the protein CATALRSHNQPQHF.

Worth noting for this clonotype: A much larger clone is a single base away; this may be a read error. The chain carries TRBV6-1 and TRBJ2-3; the D is unclear. This CDR3 comprises 15 residues. Germline V gene data show CDR1 as MNHNS and CDR2 as SASEGT. V gave up 5 bases and J gave up 0 bases, with 12 bases separating them. The CDR3 DNA follows: TGTGCCAGCAGTTCCCCCGACACCAGCACAGATACGCAGTATTTT. It translates to CASSSPDTSTDTQYF.

This clonotype has ten or more counts. The chain employs TRBV5-1 and TRBJ2-7; the D gene is possibly TRBD2 (5 bases). Deletions cut 0 bases from V and 5 bases from J, with 9 bases between. Germline CDR1 and CDR2: SGHRS and YFSETQ. The CDR3 is 13 amino acids. DNA for the CDR3: TGCGCCAGCAGCTTGGCTAGCACTCACGAGCAGTACTTC. Its translation: CASSLASTHEQYF. Full variable domain (rest looked up from reference TRBV5-1 and TRBJ2-7): KAGVTQTPRYLIKTRGQQVTLSCSPISGHRSVSWYQQTPGQGLQFLFEYFSETQRNKGNFPGRFSGRQFSNSRSEMNVSTLELGDSALYLCASSLASTHEQYFGPGTRLTVT.

The CDR3 reads CASSLRQGPNTDTQYF. The CDR3 nucleotides are TGTGCCAGCTCACTAAGACAGGGGCCCAACACAGATACGCAGTATTTT. The chain joins TRBV18 to TRBJ2-3, with 8 nucleotides matching TRBD1. The germline V gene encodes CDR1 KGHSH and CDR2 LQKENI. The CDR3 extends over 16 amino acids. The V gene end was trimmed by 4 bases and the J gene end by 2 bases; junction bases not matched to a gene: 8.

In this sample, this clonotype turned up many times. J is TRBJ2-7 and V is TRBV18; 9 nucleotides line up with TRBD1. Germline V gives CDR1 KGHSH, CDR2 LQKENI. The CDR3 contains 14 residues. V dropped 5 bases and J dropped 5; count of bases not matched to a gene: 7. The CDR3 bases are TGTGCCAGCTCAAACCGACAGGGGGATAACGAGCAGTACTTC. It specifies CASSNRQGDNEQYF.

This clonotype was counted between two and nine times. V is TRBV7-2 and J is TRBJ2-5; a possible D gene is TRBD1 (6 bases). The CDR3 runs to 14 residues. Trimming removed 5 bases from V and 4 bases from J, with 14 bases in between. From germline, CDR1 is SGHTA and CDR2 FQGNSA. The CDR3 protein is CASSRPGTPETQYF. The CDR3 DNA reads as TGTGCCAGCAGCCGTCCCGGGACACCAGAGACCCAGTACTTC.

This clonotype appeared many times. V and J are TRBV7-3 and TRBJ2-3; D unclear. Trimming removed 0 bases from V and 5 bases from J, with 9 bases in between. The CDR3 spans 14 residues. Per germline, CDR1 SGHTA and CDR2 FQGTGA. In DNA form, the CDR3 reads TGTGCCAGCAGCTTAACGCCGGATCAAGATACGCAGTATTTT. It translates to CASSLTPDQDTQYF.

There are a few counts of this clonotype. The chain combines TRBV6-4 with TRBJ2-1; D gene unclear. Germline-derived CDR1 and CDR2 are MRHNA and SNTAGT. Between the trimmed V and J ends, which lost 3 bases and 5 bases, there was a span of 8 bases. The CDR3 consists of 13 residues. CDR3 nucleotide sequence: TGTGCCAGCAGTGAGTCAGCACACAATGAGCAGTTCTTC. As protein: CASSESAHNEQFF.

This clonotype turned up a few times. The J gene is TRBJ2-7, the V gene TRBV6-2 or TRBV6-3; 8 bases fit TRBD2. The CDR3 length is 16 residues. Trimming at V came to 6 bases and at J to 3 bases, leaving 13 bases not matched to a gene. The germline V gene has CDR1 MNHEY and CDR2 SVGEGT. The CDR3: CASSLVVTGGRYEQYF. The CDR3 DNA follows: TGTGCCAGCAGCCTTGTCGTAACGGGAGGGCGCTACGAGCAGTACTTC.

At least ten counts were recorded for this clonotype. CDR3 region: CASSQRGGPGEQYF. The CDR3 nucleotides are TGTGCCAGCAGCCAAAGAGGAGGGCCGGGAGAGCAGTACTTC. This rearrangement joins TRBV28 to TRBJ2-7, with D perhaps TRBD2 (6 bases). CDR3 size: 14 residues. CDR1 and CDR2 (germline): MDHEN, SYDVKM. The V and J ends lost 6 bases and 7 bases respectively, with 19 bases between them.

There are a few counts of this clonotype. The chain recombines TRBV28 with TRBJ2-5; 9 nucleotides line up with TRBD2. This CDR3 is built from 17 residues. The ends lost 8 bases at V and 1 base at J; junction bases unmatched: 14. Germline loops: CDR1 MDHEN, CDR2 SYDVKM. This CDR3 reads CASSRGLAGRLQETQYF. CDR3 sequence (DNA): TGTGCCAGCTCTCGAGGGCTAGCGGGACGACTCCAAGAGACCCAGTACTTC.

This clonotype was detected ten times or more. CDR3 sequence (DNA): TGTGCCAGCAGCCAAGATGAACTAGCGGGGACTCTTAGCACAGATACGCAGTATTTT. As protein: CASSQDELAGTLSTDTQYF. The V call is TRBV3-1, the J call TRBJ2-3, with 10 bases matching TRBD2. The J segment lost 0 bases and the V segment lost 0 bases, leaving 9 bases of the junction unmatched. The CDR3 is 19 amino acids. The germline V gene has CDR1 LGHDT and CDR2 YNNKEL (reference sequence).

This clonotype was recorded a few times. The V and J genes are TRBV20-1 and TRBJ2-3; D is unclear. This CDR3 has 15 amino acids. Between the trimmed V and J ends, which lost 5 bases and 6 bases, there was a span of 21 bases. Germline V gene sequence: CDR1 DFQATT, CDR2 SNEGSKA (reference sequence). CDR3 in amino acids: CSAPPAELPMDTQYF. The CDR3 DNA reads TGCAGTGCTCCCCCTGCCGAGCTCCCCATGGATACGCAGTATTTT.

The rearrangement links TRBV7-9 to TRBJ2-5, with 8 bases aligning to TRBD1. In germline, CDR1 is SEHNR, CDR2 FQNEAQ (reference sequence). The trim removed 5 bases at V and 4 bases at J, leaving 9 bases unmatched. The CDR3 length is 15 residues. The CDR3, as DNA: TGTGCCAGCAGCCCCCGACAGGGGATCGGAGAGACCCAGTACTTC. It is translated as CASSPRQGIGETQYF.

This clonotype was seen only a few times. This may be a read error: a much more frequent sequence differs by one nucleotide. This chain links TRBV28 with TRBJ2-1; D unresolved. CDR3 length equals 15 residues. V was cut by 5 bases and J by 8 bases, with 19 bases left in between. Germline V gene sequence: CDR1 MDHEN, CDR2 SYDVKM. The CDR3 spells CASSPFGSGVYEQFF. CDR3 DNA sequence: TGTGCCAGCAGTCCGTTCGGCTCTGGTGTCTATGAGCAGTTCTTC. Supplemented by reference TRBV28 and TRBJ2-1, the full variable domain reads DVKVTQSSRYLVKRTGEKVFLECVQDMDHENMFWYRQDPGLGLRLIYFSYDVKMKEKGDIPEGYSVSREKKERFSLILESASTNQTSMYLCASSPFGSGVYEQFFGPGTRLTVL.

This clonotype was counted at least ten times. In nucleotides, the CDR3 is TGCGCCAGCAGCTTGGACAGGGGCCTTCGGGGGAACACTGAAGCTTTCTTT. Amino acid sequence: CASSLDRGLRGNTEAFF. The genes are TRBV5-1 and TRBJ1-1, with 7 bases fitting TRBD1. Per germline, CDR1 SGHRS and CDR2 YFSETQ. The CDR3 runs to 17 residues. The trim removed 0 bases at V and 1 base at J, leaving 9 bases unmatched.

The chain joins TRBV27 to TRBJ1-5; TRBD1 might be the D (6 bases). The V and J ends lost 4 bases and 6 bases respectively, with 19 bases between them. This CDR3 has 16 amino acids. Germline lookup yields CDR1 MNHEY and CDR2 SMNVEV (reference sequence). CDR3 region: CASSYIGRGASQPQHF. CDR3 nucleotide sequence: TGTGCCAGCAGTTACATAGGACGGGGGGCGAGTCAGCCCCAGCATTTT.

This clonotype was seen a few times. The chain couples TRBV19 to TRBJ2-3; 8 bases map to TRBD2. The CDR3 extends over 15 amino acids. V trimming: 3 bases; J trimming: 4 bases; junction bases outside the gene matches: 6. From germline, CDR1 is LNHDA and CDR2 SQIVND (reference sequence). The CDR3 loop reads CASSIGAGEADTQYF. Here the CDR3 DNA reads TGTGCCAGTAGTATTGGAGCGGGGGAGGCAGATACGCAGTATTTT.

This clonotype was found many times. The chain employs TRBV11-2 and TRBJ2-7; 7 bases are shared with TRBD1. Trimming at V came to 5 bases and at J to 6 bases, leaving 7 bases not matched to a gene. From germline, CDR1 is SGHAT and CDR2 FQNNGV. The CDR3 is 13 amino acids. CDR3 region: CASSRGYRGEQYF. The CDR3 DNA follows: TGTGCCAGCAGCCGCGGATACAGGGGCGAGCAGTACTTC.

This clonotype was found a few times. The rearrangement links TRBV4-1 to TRBJ1-2; D is uncertain. V was pared by 4 bases and J by 8 bases, with 17 bases between. The CDR3 length is 14 residues. Germline loops: CDR1 MGHRA, CDR2 YSYEKL. The CDR3 loop reads CASSPPNLLRGYTF. The CDR3 DNA reads as TGCGCCAGCAGCCCTCCAAATTTACTGCGGGGCTACACCTTC.

The table lists this clonotype with many counts. The rearrangement links TRBV28 to TRBJ2-7; maybe TRBD2 (6 bases). The V end lost 3 bases, the J end lost 3 bases, and 15 bases lay between the germline ends. Germline lookup yields CDR1 MDHEN and CDR2 SYDVKM. This CDR3 spans 15 amino acids. CDR3 coding DNA: TGTGCCAGCAGTTTGGGCAGGGCGGGATTCTACGAGCAGTACTTC. Residues: CASSLGRAGFYEQYF.

This clonotype was observed at least ten times. The genes are TRBV3-1 and TRBJ1-2; no firm D call. The germline V and J ends were trimmed by 0 bases and 2 bases, with 13 bases remaining between them. Germline V CDR1 and CDR2: LGHDT, YNNKEL (reference sequence). The CDR3 loop spans 16 amino acids. CDR3 nucleotide sequence: TGTGCCAGCAGCCAAGACAGTATCCCGGGGAACTATGGCTACACCTTC. This gives the protein CASSQDSIPGNYGYTF. Combining the CDR3 with reference TRBV3-1 and TRBJ1-2 gives the whole variable domain DTAVSQTPKYLVTQMGNDKSIKCEQNLGHDTMYWYKQDSKKFLKIMFSYNNKELIINETVPNRFSPKSPDKAHLNLHINSLELGDSAVYFCASSQDSIPGNYGYTFGSGTRLTVV.

This clonotype was seen many times. This CDR3 reads CASSHLTGSEKLFF. In nucleotides, the CDR3 is TGTGCCAGCAGCCACCTGACAGGGTCCGAAAAACTGTTTTTT. This chain uses TRBV11-2 with TRBJ1-4; TRBD1 matches at 7 bases. Germline CDR1 reads SGHAT; CDR2 reads FQNNGV. The CDR3 spans 14 residues. V trimming: 5 bases; J trimming: 8 bases; junction bases outside the gene matches: 8.

This clonotype showed up just a few times. The chain couples TRBV6-5 to TRBJ1-2; D call uncertain. Germline CDR1 reads MNHEY; CDR2 reads SVGAGI. CDR3 length: 15 residues. Trimming pared 2 bases from V and 7 bases from J, leaving 17 bases between. The CDR3 region is CASSYPTGRTSGYTF. Here the CDR3 DNA reads TGTGCCAGCAGTTACCCAACCGGGAGAACCTCTGGCTACACCTTC.

This chain links TRBV3-1 with TRBJ2-3, with 9 nucleotides matching TRBD2. This CDR3 spans 16 amino acids. Germline CDR1 and CDR2: LGHDT and YNNKEL (reference sequence). The ends lost 0 bases at V and 5 bases at J; junction bases unmatched: 6. The CDR3 loop reads CASSQEGGGAVDTQYF. In nucleotides, the CDR3 is TGTGCCAGCAGCCAAGAAGGCGGGGGGGCGGTAGATACGCAGTATTTT.

This clonotype was recorded at least ten times. J is TRBJ2-3 and V is TRBV30; D remains ambiguous. The V gene lost 4 bases and the J gene lost 2 bases, with 7 bases spanning the gap. This CDR3 has 12 residues. Germline loops: CDR1 GTSNPN, CDR2 SVGIG (reference sequence). CDR3 sequence (DNA): TGTGCCTGGAACATTAACACAGATACGCAGTATTTT. Protein sequence: CAWNINTDTQYF.